The source of this TCR beta chain is a study of blood T cell repertoires in COVID-19. Across the whole study: Acute and convalescent COVID-19 samples came from the United States, Italy and Spain.

This CDR3 contains 16 residues. Trimming left V 3 bases short and J 10 bases short, with 24 bases between. The germline V gene encodes CDR1 KGHSH and CDR2 LQKENI. Original handling: Estimation of nucleated cell counts relied on the amplification of reference gene primers. Assay used: immunoSEQ multiplex PCR; TCRdb lists only in-frame clones, some missing. V and J calls and clone size follow that table, whereas D and trimming were derived from the DNA. The sample yields approximately 100,000 clones, around nine tenths seen once. The source of this sequence is a human donor in a cohort sampled during active COVID-19. Specimen: peripheral blood. The gene calls are TRBV18 and TRBJ1-2; tentatively, D is TRBD1 (6 bases). CDR3 sequence: CASSPRGDILWSVYTF. In nucleotides, the CDR3 is TGTGCCAGCTCACCCAGGGGAGACATCCTTTGGTCCGTCTACACCTTC.